The 8 T cell receptor beta chains listed next were all sequenced from one sample in a study of PD-L1 blockade in urothelial cancer. Time point meaning: pretreatment peripheral blood. The repertoire was sequenced with immunoSEQ multiplex PCR; TCRdb's copy has only in-frame clones and lacks some. Of tens of thousands of clones listed, about 83% are singletons. The sequencing here drew on PBMCs, taken around atezolizumab (anti-PD-L1) treatment. The receptors here all came from a man aged 55 to 70 with urothelial cancer.

This clone was seen once. This chain uses TRBV6-1 with TRBJ2-7; D might be TRBD2 (6 bases). Trimming pared 4 bases from V and 4 bases from J, leaving 17 bases between. The germline CDR1 and CDR2 sequences are MNHNS and SASEGT. The CDR3 is 15 residues long. The CDR3 DNA sequence: TGTGCCAGCAGTGGCCCCTCCGCGGGGAATTACGAGCAGTACTTC. Amino acids: CASSGPSAGNYEQYF.

The genes are TRBV10-3 and TRBJ2-3; 16 bases are shared with TRBD2. The CDR3 runs to 19 residues. V shed 5 bases, J shed 4 bases, and the junction held 12 bases outside the gene matches. Germline lookup yields CDR1 ENHRY and CDR2 SYGVKD. Written as DNA, the CDR3 is TGTGCCATCAGTCGGGGACTAGCGGGGGGGCCTCTTAATTCAGATACGCAGTATTTT. Protein sequence: CAISRGLAGGPLNSDTQYF.

In DNA form, the CDR3 reads TGTGCCATCAGGGACAGTTCAATTCAAGAGACCCAGTACTTC. Translated: CAIRDSSIQETQYF. The genes are TRBV10-3 and TRBJ2-5, with D maybe TRBD1 (6 bases). Trimming removed 6 bases at V and 2 bases at J, with 13 bases between. The CDR3 spans 14 residues. CDR1 ENHRY and CDR2 SYGVKD come from the germline V gene.

The gene calls are TRBV11-1 and TRBJ1-2; no clear D gene. Germline CDR1 is SGHAT and CDR2 is FQDESV (reference sequence). CDR3 length: 13 amino acids. V lost 3 bases, J lost 3 bases, and 8 bases lay in between. The CDR3 bases are TGTGCCAGCAGCTTGTCCGAGTACTATGGCTACACCTTC. As protein: CASSLSEYYGYTF. Full variable domain (remainder filled in from reference TRBV11-1 and TRBJ1-2): EAEVAQSPRYKITEKSQAVAFWCDPISGHATLYWYRQILGQGPELLVQFQDESVVDDSQLPKDRFSAERLKGVDSTLKIQPAELGDSAMYLCASSLSEYYGYTFGSGTRLTVV.

A remark on this clone: Other DNA sequences in this specimen translate into the identical CDR3. The V gene is TRBV14, the J gene TRBJ1-2, with TRBD1 identical over 7 bases. Germline CDR1 SGHDN, CDR2 FVKESK. Trimming took 4 bases from V and 3 from J; bases not matched to a gene: 2. This CDR3 is 13 amino acids long. The CDR3 region has the DNA TGTGCCAGCAGCCTACAGGGGTACTATGGCTACACCTTC. It yields the protein CASSLQGYYGYTF.

The chain is built from TRBV19 and TRBJ1-2; D might be TRBD1 (5 bases). V lost 4 bases and J 0 bases, leaving 15 bases between the germline ends. Germline V gives CDR1 LNHDA, CDR2 SQIVND (reference sequence). This CDR3 has 16 amino acids. CDR3: CASSTRQTSTNYGYTF. The CDR3 coding sequence is TGTGCCAGTAGTACCAGACAGACAAGCACTAACTATGGCTACACCTTC.

The genes are TRBV28 and TRBJ2-3; 11 bases align to TRBD1. This CDR3 spans 15 amino acids. V shed 6 bases and J 2 bases; nucleotides not matched to a gene: 4. Per germline, CDR1 MDHEN and CDR2 SYDVKM. The DNA for the CDR3 is TGTGCCAGCAGAGGACAGGGGGCGATCACAGATACGCAGTATTTT. Translated, it gives CASRGQGAITDTQYF.

This rearrangement joins TRBV11-3 to TRBJ2-3, with 9 bases lining up with TRBD2. The CDR3 covers 16 residues. With 2 bases clipped from V and 1 base from J, the junction kept 4 bases outside the gene matches. CDR1 is SGHNT, CDR2 YENEEA, per germline. The CDR3 here is CASSLRSSGGTDTQYF. CDR3 nucleotide sequence: TGTGCCAGCAGCTTACGGTCTAGCGGGGGCACAGATACGCAGTATTTT.